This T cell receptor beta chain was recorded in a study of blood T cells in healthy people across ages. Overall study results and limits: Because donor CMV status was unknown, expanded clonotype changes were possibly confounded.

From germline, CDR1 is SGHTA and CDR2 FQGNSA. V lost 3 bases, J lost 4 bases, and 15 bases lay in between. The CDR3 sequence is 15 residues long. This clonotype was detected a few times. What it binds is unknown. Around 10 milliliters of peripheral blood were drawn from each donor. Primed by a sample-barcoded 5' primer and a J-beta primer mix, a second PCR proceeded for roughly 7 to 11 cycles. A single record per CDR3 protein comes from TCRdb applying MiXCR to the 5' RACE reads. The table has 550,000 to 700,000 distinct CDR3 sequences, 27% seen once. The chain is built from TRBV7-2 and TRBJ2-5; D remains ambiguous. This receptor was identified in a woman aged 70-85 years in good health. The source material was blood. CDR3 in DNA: TGTGCCAGCAGCTTCTCCCCTGCCCTTAGAGAGACCCAGTACTTC. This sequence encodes CASSFSPALRETQYF.